The rows below give T cell receptor beta chains drawn from one sample of a study of OX40 agonist ivuxolimab in advanced cancers. Sequencing was performed with immunoSEQ multiplex PCR; in TCRdb, only in-frame clones are kept and a portion is missing. The repertoire holds 73,000 or so clones, with 88% as singletons. The sample was CD4+ or CD8+ T cells sorted from blood, taken in a trial of the OX40 agonist ivuxolimab. These receptors were obtained from an adult with an advanced solid tumor such as melanoma, head and neck, liver or kidney cancer. CDR3s include the opening cysteine and the closing phenylalanine or tryptophan. The order of the fields is D gene, clone size, V gene, CDR3 length, J gene, CDR3 protein, CDR3 DNA. A D gene is named only where the DNA matches it firmly. Expanded clones get a size class; other rows say once, few or many, or leave the size out.

>-|-|TRBV9|15|TRBJ1-6
CASSAETGGNSPLHF
TGTGCCAGCAGCGCCGAGACAGGCGGGAATTCACCCCTCCACTTT
>-|-|TRBV6-1|14|TRBJ2-3
CASTGGASTDTQYF
TGTGCCAGCACTGGGGGTGCTAGCACAGATACGCAGTATTTT
>-|once|TRBV11-3|14|TRBJ1-5
CASSLVRGAQPQHF
TGTGCCAGCAGCTTAGTAAGGGGGGCGCAGCCCCAGCATTTT
>-|-|TRBV7-3|14|TRBJ2-3
CASSRSSSTDTQYF
TGTGCCAGCAGCCGCTCGTCAAGCACAGATACGCAGTATTTT
>-|-|TRBV11-3|15|TRBJ2-5
CASSLAQGRGETQYF
TGTGCCAGCAGCTTAGCTCAGGGGCGGGGAGAGACCCAGTACTTC
>-|-|TRBV6-1|15|TRBJ2-7
CASSEAGTPFSEQYF
TGTGCCAGCAGTGAGGCCGGGACACCTTTCTCCGAGCAGTACTTC
>-|-|TRBV27|17|TRBJ2-7
CASSTLVRGRGSYEQYF
TGTGCCAGCAGCACCCTTGTTAGGGGTCGTGGCTCCTACGAGCAGTACTTC
>-|-|TRBV27|14|TRBJ2-7
CASSFGRLSYEQYF
TGTGCCAGCAGTTTCGGCAGACTCTCCTACGAGCAGTACTTC
>TRBD1|-|TRBV19|15|TRBJ1-5
CASTMRGPGDQPQHF
TGTGCCAGTACTATGAGGGGGCCCGGCGATCAGCCCCAGCATTTT
>-|-|TRBV9|17|TRBJ2-1
CASSASPISVSYNEQFF
TGTGCCAGCAGCGCCTCCCCTATTTCGGTATCCTACAATGAGCAGTTCTTC
>-|-|TRBV5-4|15|TRBJ2-7
CASSLDPGKNPEQYF
TGTGCCAGCAGCTTGGATCCAGGAAAGAATCCCGAGCAGTACTTC
>-|-|TRBV30|14|TRBJ2-5
CAWSADGRKETQYF
TGTGCCTGGAGTGCAGACGGGCGCAAAGAGACCCAGTACTTC
>-|-|TRBV6-5|11|TRBJ1-1
CASSYRGEAFF
TGTGCCAGCAGTTACCGGGGAGAAGCTTTCTTT
>-|-|TRBV18|13|TRBJ2-3
CASSPHSTDTQYF
TGTGCCAGCTCACCGCACAGCACAGATACGCAGTATTTT
>TRBD1|-|TRBV6-6|16|TRBJ2-5
CASSYIFPGQGGTQYF
TGTGCCAGCAGTTACATTTTTCCGGGACAGGGAGGGACCCAGTACTTC
>-|-|TRBV5-1|12|TRBJ1-1
CASSLAQGEAFF
TGCGCCAGCAGCTTGGCGCAAGGGGAAGCTTTCTTT